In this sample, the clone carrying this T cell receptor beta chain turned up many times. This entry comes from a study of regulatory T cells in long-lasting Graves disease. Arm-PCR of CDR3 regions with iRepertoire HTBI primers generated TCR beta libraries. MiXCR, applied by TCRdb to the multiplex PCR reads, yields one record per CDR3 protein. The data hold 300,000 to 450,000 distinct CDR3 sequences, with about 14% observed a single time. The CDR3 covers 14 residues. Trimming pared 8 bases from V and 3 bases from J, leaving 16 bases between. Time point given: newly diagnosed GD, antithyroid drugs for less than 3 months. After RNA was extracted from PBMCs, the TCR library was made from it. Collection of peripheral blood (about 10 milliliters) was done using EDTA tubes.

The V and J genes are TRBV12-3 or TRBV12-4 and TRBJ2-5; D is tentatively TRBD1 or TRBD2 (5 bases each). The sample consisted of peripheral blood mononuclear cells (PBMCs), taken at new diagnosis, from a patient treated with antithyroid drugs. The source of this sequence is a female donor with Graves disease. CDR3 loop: CASVDPGTEETQYF. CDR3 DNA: TGTGCCAGCGTAGATCCTGGGACGGAAGAGACCCAGTACTTC.